This T cell receptor (beta chain) was found in a study of monozygotic twins with inflammatory bowel disease. In eight separate reactions per sample, cDNA was generated. Reanalyzing the 5' RACE reads, TCRdb keeps one entry per CDR3 protein, without DNA. The listing records over 150,000 distinct CDR3 sequences. The specimen sequenced was blood. The source of this sequence is a human donor with ulcerative colitis or Crohn's disease, or a healthy co-twin of an affected twin (not recorded which).

CDR3 loop: CASSPSTGGAPGTGELFF. The V gene is TRBV11-1, the J gene TRBJ2-2; TCRdb outputs TRBD1, but without DNA this stays unchecked. The CDR3 is 18 amino acids. Germline V gene lookup returns CDR1 SGHAT and CDR2 FQDESV (reference sequence).